This passage covers 3 T cell receptor beta chains from one sample sequenced in a study of blood T cell repertoires in COVID-19. The data were produced by immunoSEQ multiplex PCR, yet TCRdb's version contains in-frame clones alone and is incomplete. The table records approximately 170,000 clones, about four fifths of them present only once. Sequencing was done on a sample of peripheral blood. Receptors were obtained from a man aged 65 to 79 who had recovered from COVID-19.

The chain employs TRBV6-2 or TRBV6-3 and TRBJ1-1; D uncertain. Germline V gene data show CDR1 as MNHEY and CDR2 as SVGEGT. V was clipped by 2 bases and J by 0 bases, with 7 bases between them. The CDR3 spans 14 residues. The CDR3 bases are TGTGCCAGCAGTTACCTATTATTGAACACTGAAGCTTTCTTT. It codes for CASSYLLLNTEAFF.

The rearrangement links TRBV19 to TRBJ1-1; TRBD1 is a possible D gene (5 bases). Germline V gene data show CDR1 as LNHDA and CDR2 as SQIVND (reference sequence). This CDR3 contains 13 residues. The V gene lost 4 bases and the J gene lost 7 bases, with 13 bases spanning the gap. This chain's CDR3 is CASSSGRGREAFF. In DNA form, the CDR3 reads TGTGCCAGTAGTAGTGGGCGGGGCCGTGAAGCTTTCTTT.

V is TRBV6-1 and J is TRBJ2-3, with 8 bases fitting TRBD2. The CDR3 is made up of 16 amino acids. Germline V lookup: CDR1 MNHNS, CDR2 SASEGT. The V and J ends lost 4 bases and 6 bases, in that order; junction bases with no gene match: 12. The CDR3 is CASSAGAGVLGDTQYF. CDR3 nucleotide sequence: TGTGCCAGCAGTGCGGGAGCGGGAGTCCTTGGGGATACGCAGTATTTT.